The next 19 T cell receptor beta chains were all read from a single sample in a study of T cell clonality in common variable immunodeficiency. The repertoire was sequenced with immunoSEQ multiplex PCR; TCRdb's copy has only in-frame clones and lacks some. The sample shows roughly 60,000 clones, none of them appearing just once. The specimen was peripheral blood mononuclear cells. The origin of the receptors is a person aged 18-70 years in good health.

With respect to this clone: The read ends 3 residues shy of where the CDR3 ends; the end is completed using the germline J gene. This chain joins TRBV7-8 and TRBJ2-7; 11 bases are a match to TRBD2. Germline V CDR1 and CDR2: SGHVS, FQNEAQ. The CDR3 has 18 amino acids. Germline trimming cut 5 bases from V and 0 bases from J; bases unmatched to any gene: 12. CDR3 DNA, as far as it was read: TGTGCCAGCAGCCCAACCCCAGGACTAGCGGGTAACTCCTACGAG. It encodes CASSPTPGLAGNSYE. The entire CDR3 protein is CASSPTPGLAGNSYEQYF.

The sample holds many counts of this clone. The read ends 3 residues early relative to the CDR3; the germline J gene fills the gap. The genes are TRBV28 and TRBJ2-5, with a possible D match to TRBD1 (6 bases). The germline gives CDR1 MDHEN, CDR2 SYDVKM. Trimming shortened V by 5 bases and J by 5 bases, and 15 bases separated the two germline ends. The CDR3 is made up of 14 amino acids. The covered CDR3 bases are TGTGCCAGCAGTCATGCAGGGGAATTGGAGACC. It encodes CASSHAGELET. From start to end, the CDR3 is CASSHAGELETQYF.

This clone was seen ten or more times. The DNA ends 3 residues before the CDR3 does, and the rest of the CDR3 is filled in from the germline J gene. The gene calls are TRBV7-3 and TRBJ2-5, with D possibly being TRBD1 (6 bases). V gave up 2 bases and J gave up 1 base, with 11 bases separating them. Germline lookup yields CDR1 SGHTA and CDR2 FQGTGA. The CDR3 spans 15 residues. The CDR3 sequence is CASSLSGGFQETQYF. The sequenced CDR3 bases are TGTGCCAGCAGCTTATCTGGGGGCTTCCAAGAGACC.

This clone appeared many times. CDR3 protein: CASSLGQGISGANVLTF. Incomplete CDR3 DNA: TGTGCCAGCAGCCTGGGACAGGGGATTTCCGGGGCCAACGTC. V is TRBV13 and J is TRBJ2-6; the match to TRBD1 covers 10 bases. The DNA ends 3 residues before the CDR3 does, and the rest of the CDR3 is filled in from the germline J gene. Germline V gene data show CDR1 as PRHDT and CDR2 as FYEKMQ (reference sequence). The CDR3 has 17 residues. V trimming: 5 bases; J trimming: 4 bases; junction bases outside the gene matches: 8.

This clone showed up many times. The read finishes 3 residues shy of the CDR3 end, and the germline J gene is used to complete it. The V gene is TRBV5-6, the J gene TRBJ2-5; no firm D call. V was cut by 3 bases and J by 3 bases, with 12 bases left in between. The CDR3 sequence is 14 residues long. The germline V gene has CDR1 SGHDT and CDR2 YYEEEE. This CDR3 reads CASSSLLLKETQYF. The part of the CDR3 DNA that was read is TGTGCCAGCAGCTCGTTACTGCTTAAAGAGACC.

This clone was detected many times. The read terminates 3 residues before the CDR3 end, so the remaining end is supplied by the germline J gene. V gene TRBV19 combines with J gene TRBJ1-4; D not certain. V was clipped by 1 base and J by 10 bases, with 7 bases between them. The V gene's germline CDR1 is LNHDA and CDR2 SQIVND (reference sequence). This CDR3 has 12 residues. CDR3 residues: CASSIAPGKLFF. The part of the CDR3 DNA that was read is TGTGCCAGTAGTATAGCCCCCGGAAAA.

This clone came up many times. The read falls 3 residues short of the CDR3 end, and the missing part is taken from the germline J gene. The V gene is TRBV11-1, the J gene TRBJ2-1; the match to TRBD2 covers 12 bases. The ends lost 4 bases at V and 8 bases at J; junction bases unmatched: 6. There are 15 residues in the CDR3. From germline, CDR1 is SGHAT and CDR2 FQDESV (reference sequence). The CDR3 is CASSSTSGSGDEQFF. The CDR3 bases that were read are TGTGCCAGCAGCTCGACTAGCGGGAGTGGAGATGAG.

In its sample, this clone was seen many times. The read stops 3 residues short of the end of the CDR3; the missing end is completed from the germline J gene. V and J are TRBV19 and TRBJ2-1; D is uncertain. Trimming stripped 5 bases from V and 2 bases from J, with 13 bases between. The CDR3 loop spans 15 amino acids. The germline gives CDR1 LNHDA, CDR2 SQIVND (reference sequence). The part of the CDR3 DNA that was read is TGTGCCAGTAGTTTCGACTCAAACCCCTACAATGAG. It specifies CASSFDSNPYNE. The CDR3, in full, reads CASSFDSNPYNEQFF. Full variable domain (rest looked up from reference TRBV19 and TRBJ2-1): DGGITQSPKYLFRKEGQNVTLSCEQNLNHDAMYWYRQDPGQGLRLIYYSQIVNDFQKGDIAEGYSVSREKKESFPLTVTSAQKNPTAFYLCASSFDSNPYNEQFFGPGTRLTVL.

The sample holds many counts of this clone. The read ends 3 residues before the CDR3 terminus; that terminus is restored from the germline J gene. V is TRBV5-1 and J is TRBJ1-2, with D tentatively TRBD1 (5 bases). CDR3 length equals 13 residues. Looked up from germline, CDR1 is SGHRS and CDR2 is YFSETQ. The ends were cut back, 0 bases at V and 2 bases at J, with 5 bases in the middle. This CDR3 is CASSLGQNYGYTF. The covered CDR3 bases are TGCGCCAGCAGCTTGGGACAGAACTATGGC.

This clone was picked up many times. From the germline J gene comes the end of the CDR3, since the read stops 3 residues before it. The gene calls are TRBV6-2 or TRBV6-3 and TRBJ1-5, with TRBD1 as a possible D gene (5 bases). Deletions cut 2 bases from V and 5 bases from J, with 16 bases between. The CDR3 totals 16 residues. The V gene's germline CDR1 is MNHEY and CDR2 SVGEGT. The DNA read from the CDR3 is TGTGCCAGCAGTTACACAAGGGGTCACCGGGATCAGCCC. Protein: CASSYTRGHRDQP. The complete CDR3 protein is CASSYTRGHRDQPQHF.

This clone was counted between two and nine times. Coverage ceases 3 residues before the CDR3 finishes, and the germline J gene fills in the end. The J gene is TRBJ1-2, the V gene TRBV6-2 or TRBV6-3, with D possibly being TRBD1 (5 bases). CDR1 is MNHEY and CDR2 is SVGEGT in the germline V gene. There are 15 residues in the CDR3. The sequenced part of the CDR3 DNA is TGTGCCAGCAGTTACTCGACAGCTAACCACTACGAC. Translating gives CASSYSTANHYD. The full-length CDR3 reads as CASSYSTANHYDYTF.

This clone was seen at least ten times. The sequence runs out 3 residues before the end of the CDR3; the remainder is reconstructed from the germline J gene. The chain carries TRBV20-1 and TRBJ2-2; unclear D gene. This CDR3 spans 14 amino acids. V was pared by 2 bases and J by 7 bases, with 14 bases between. Germline V lookup: CDR1 DFQATT, CDR2 SNEGSKA (reference sequence). Here the CDR3 reads CSARRGVRSGELFF. The CDR3 bases that were read are TGCAGTGCTAGACGCGGAGTACGAAGCGGGGAG.

This clone was seen many times. The sequenced fragment ends 3 residues before the CDR3 boundary, so the rest is inferred from the germline J gene. This chain links TRBV5-4 with TRBJ2-3, with TRBD1 matching 7 bases. The CDR3 extends over 14 amino acids. Germline V gene sequence: CDR1 SGHNT, CDR2 YYREEE (reference sequence). V lost 3 bases to trimming and J lost 4 bases; unmatched junction nucleotides: 5. The CDR3 spells CASSSGTDSDTQYF. The sequenced CDR3 bases are TGTGCCAGCAGCTCTGGGACAGATTCAGATACG. Filled out from reference TRBV5-4 and TRBJ2-3, the complete variable domain reads ETGVTQSPTHLIKTRGQQVTLRCSSQSGHNTVSWYQQALGQGPQFIFQYYREEENGRGNFPPRFSGLQFPNYSSELNVNALELDDSALYLCASSSGTDSDTQYFGPGTRLTVL.

This clone was counted many times. The DNA ends 3 residues before the CDR3 does, and the rest of the CDR3 is filled in from the germline J gene. The V and J genes are TRBV12-5 and TRBJ2-2; D might be TRBD2 (6 bases). The CDR3 is 14 amino acids. Per the germline V gene, CDR1 is LGHNT and CDR2 is FRNRAP. Trimming took off 7 bases at V and 6 bases at J, with 15 bases between the two ends. The CDR3: CASAHQEGSGELFF. The sequenced part of the CDR3 DNA is TGTGCTAGTGCCCACCAGGAGGGGTCCGGGGAG. Based on the CDR3 plus reference TRBV12-5 and TRBJ2-2, the full variable domain is DARVTQTPRHKVTEMGQEVTMRCQPILGHNTVFWYRQTMMQGLELLAYFRNRAPLDDSGMPKDRFSAEMPDATLATLKIQPSEPRDSAVYFCASAHQEGSGELFFGEGSRLTVL.

At least ten counts were recorded for this clone. The read gets to within 3 residues of the CDR3 end, and the germline J gene fills in the rest. V gene TRBV7-8 combines with J gene TRBJ2-1; the match to TRBD2 covers 11 bases. In germline, CDR1 is SGHVS, CDR2 FQNEAQ. The CDR3 loop spans 16 amino acids. V was pared by 5 bases and J by 7 bases, with 10 bases of the junction left unmatched. The sequenced CDR3 bases are TGTGCCAGCAGCCCTAAACTAGCGGGAGTCGAGAATGAG. Its protein product is CASSPKLAGVENE. The whole CDR3 protein is CASSPKLAGVENEQFF.

This clone was found many times. The read ends 3 residues shy of where the CDR3 ends; the end is completed using the germline J gene. The chain joins TRBV7-3 to TRBJ2-1; 7 bases line up with TRBD2. V lost 2 bases, J lost 0 bases, and 4 bases stayed unmatched. CDR3 length equals 16 residues. The germline gives CDR1 SGHTA, CDR2 FQGTGA. The chain's CDR3 is CASSLSGGSSYNEQFF. Incomplete CDR3 DNA: TGTGCCAGCAGCTTATCAGGCGGGAGCTCCTACAATGAG.

This clone was observed many times. From the germline J gene comes the end of the CDR3, since the read stops 3 residues before it. The chain uses TRBV20-1 and TRBJ2-7; 8 bases match TRBD2. V was clipped by 1 base and J by 5 bases; unmatched bases: 10. The V gene's germline CDR1 is DFQATT and CDR2 SNEGSKA (reference sequence). The CDR3 is 15 amino acids. CDR3 DNA, as far as it was read: TGCAGTGCTAGAGTAGCCAGCGGGAGTTCCAACGAG. It encodes CSARVASGSSNE. The CDR3, in full, reads CSARVASGSSNEQYF.

In its sample, this clone was seen many times. The CDR3 end is not reached by the read, which stops 3 residues before it; the germline J gene fills it in. The V call is TRBV30, the J call TRBJ2-3; the D gene is possibly TRBD2 (5 bases). V gave up 1 base and J gave up 1 base, with 9 bases separating them. In germline, CDR1 is GTSNPN, CDR2 SVGIG (reference sequence). The CDR3 is 14 residues long. Incomplete CDR3 DNA: TGTGCCTGGAGTGCCCCAGCGGGCACAGATACG. This sequence encodes CAWSAPAGTDT. The CDR3, in full, reads CAWSAPAGTDTQYF.

This clone was detected many times. The observed sequence ends 3 residues before the CDR3 terminus, with the missing tail filled in from the germline J gene. The rearrangement joins TRBV19 to TRBJ2-1; 11 bases map to TRBD2. V was pared by 5 bases and J by 4 bases, with 7 bases of the junction left unmatched. Germline assignment: CDR1 LNHDA and CDR2 SQIVND (reference sequence). The CDR3 totals 16 residues. CDR3 DNA, as far as it was read: TGTGCCAGTAGTGCCCGACTAGCGGGGTTTTACAATGAG. Its translation is CASSARLAGFYNE. The whole CDR3 protein is CASSARLAGFYNEQFF.